These T cell receptor beta chains were read from a single sample in a study of T cells in Graves' hyperthyroidism and ophthalmopathy. MiXCR, run by TCRdb on the multiplex PCR reads, gives a single entry per CDR3 protein. The table shows about 500,000 distinct CDR3 sequences, with under 20% occurring only once. Sequencing input: blood. All receptors derive from a woman aged 18-29 years with Graves' ophthalmopathy. The conserved cysteine and the conserved F or W are not part of the CDR3 here. Expanded clones are given a class, and other clones once, few, many or no size at all.

v_call clone_size cdr3_aa
TRBV11-2 many ASSPPHNEQF
TRBV6-1 many ASRREETQY
TRBV18 many ASSPPARQWNEQY
TRBV29-1 many SVVQRGTDTQY
TRBV20-1 many SARDGQGVYEQY
TRBV27 many ASSNSLDSSYNEQF
TRBV6-1 NA ASKSGTGRNQPQH
TRBV5-4 many ASSGGTGSRTEAF
TRBV12-3/TRBV12-4 many ASSLSGGSRGTEAF
TRBV5-1 many ASSLGGGNYGYT
TRBV5-6 NA ASSLDAIEQY
TRBV2 many ASRDTLNTEAF
TRBV12-3/TRBV12-4 NA ASRPGGPKNIQY
TRBV6-1 NA ASSERGTVNSPLH
TRBV27 many ASGGLAGGDTQY
TRBV24-1 many ATSDFGTVQPQH
TRBV7-9 many ASTPEGPGTSGGTDTQY
TRBV20-1 few SAPDNSYGYT
TRBV5-1 many ASSFAGDEQY
TRBV10-3 few AIILPTRDRNNSPLH
TRBV6-1 few ASRSGTGVYEQY
TRBV29-1 NA SVETEAF
TRBV20-1 NA SARPPGVENTIY
TRBV2 many ASSPGQGREKLF
TRBV6-1 few ASSEDRTRYNEQF
TRBV4-1 few ASSQDPGGPGNTIY
TRBV30 NA AWSARLAGGPEETQY
TRBV12-3/TRBV12-4 many ASRPQGVGSPLH
TRBV27 many ASSGGTDTQY
TRBV19 NA ASIPRGRNQPQH
TRBV7-9 NA ASSSRPSSYNSPLH
TRBV28 few AAGGSAATTGEQF
TRBV18 few ASPRASSGNSYEQY
TRBV7-9 many ASRPNESDLGPYEQY
TRBV7-2 many ASSLEAGMNTEAF
TRBV9 few ASSETGTGGYEQY
TRBV3-1 many ASSHLGDNYGYT
TRBV7-9 NA ASSLHDSYEQY
TRBV7-3 many ASSLTGVGTEAF
TRBV7-2 NA ASSYQGTGVGNTIY
TRBV28 NA ASSSRDRRRNEKLF
TRBV19 NA ASSLDSLGYT
TRBV3-1 many ASSQGLAGGETQY
TRBV7-2 NA ASSFSGVFSYEQY
TRBV7-2 many ASSQDRAQETQY